The rows below give T cell receptor beta chains drawn from one sample of a study of blood T cell repertoires in COVID-19. The table came from immunoSEQ multiplex PCR; TCRdb's copy has only in-frame clones and leaves some out. The table lists 200,000 to 250,000 clones, about 91% of them singletons. Sample: PBMCs or T cells enriched from blood (not recorded which). These receptors were obtained from a woman in her 50s with acute COVID-19. Each CDR3 is given with its conserved first and last residue. The D gene is left open where the match is weak. For some rows the clone size is stated as once, few or many, or as a class when expanded; others skip it.

clone_size: -
d_call: -
j_call: TRBJ2-1
v_call: TRBV4-1
cdr3_aa: CASSQVEGSYNEQFF
cdr3_nt: TGCGCCAGCAGCCAAGTTGAGGGCTCCTACAATGAGCAGTTCTTC

clone_size: -
d_call: TRBD2
j_call: TRBJ2-1
v_call: TRBV18
cdr3_aa: CASSPLAGLSYNEQFF
cdr3_nt: TGTGCCAGCTCACCGTTAGCGGGGTTATCCTACAATGAGCAGTTCTTC

clone_size: few
d_call: -
j_call: TRBJ2-1
v_call: TRBV28
cdr3_aa: CASSLFAGSINEQFF
cdr3_nt: TGTGCCAGCAGTTTATTCGCGGGAAGTATAAATGAGCAGTTCTTC

clone_size: -
d_call: -
j_call: TRBJ1-2
v_call: TRBV5-8
cdr3_aa: CASSLEPGAGGGYTF
cdr3_nt: TGTGCCAGCAGCTTAGAACCTGGGGCGGGAGGAGGCTACACCTTC

clone_size: -
d_call: -
j_call: TRBJ1-6
v_call: TRBV3-1/TRBV3-2
cdr3_aa: CASSPARADSPLHF
cdr3_nt: TGTGCCAGCAGCCCCGCGAGGGCTGATTCACCCCTCCACTTT

clone_size: -
d_call: -
j_call: TRBJ1-1
v_call: TRBV28
cdr3_aa: CASSPGVWNTEAFF
cdr3_nt: TGTGCCAGCAGCCCAGGGGTTTGGAACACTGAAGCTTTCTTT

clone_size: -
d_call: TRBD1
j_call: TRBJ2-4
v_call: TRBV2
cdr3_aa: CASVGQGLDIQYF
cdr3_nt: TGTGCCAGCGTAGGACAGGGTCTGGACATTCAGTACTTC

clone_size: -
d_call: -
j_call: TRBJ1-4
v_call: TRBV18
cdr3_aa: CASSTDMARTNEKLFF
cdr3_nt: TGTGCCAGCTCAACCGACATGGCTCGGACTAATGAAAAACTGTTTTTT

clone_size: -
d_call: -
j_call: TRBJ1-3
v_call: TRBV19
cdr3_aa: CASSSQGSGNTIYF
cdr3_nt: TGTGCCAGTAGTTCCCAGGGGAGCGGAAACACCATATATTTT

clone_size: -
d_call: -
j_call: TRBJ2-1
v_call: TRBV7-2
cdr3_aa: CASSLSWEEQFF
cdr3_nt: TGTGCCAGCAGCTTAAGTTGGGAGGAGCAGTTCTTC

clone_size: once
d_call: TRBD2
j_call: TRBJ2-7
v_call: TRBV7-3
cdr3_aa: CASSPSGRGAYEQYF
cdr3_nt: TGTGCCAGCAGCCCTAGCGGGAGAGGGGCGTACGAGCAGTACTTC

clone_size: once
d_call: TRBD1
j_call: TRBJ1-5
v_call: TRBV27
cdr3_aa: CASRMGPGGPQHF
cdr3_nt: TGTGCCAGCCGGATGGGCCCAGGGGGGCCCCAGCATTTT

clone_size: once
d_call: -
j_call: TRBJ1-2
v_call: TRBV19
cdr3_aa: CASSIPAGRRNYGYTF
cdr3_nt: TGTGCCAGTAGTATCCCGGCAGGAAGACGGAACTATGGCTACACCTTC

clone_size: -
d_call: -
j_call: TRBJ2-7
v_call: TRBV10-3
cdr3_aa: CAISESSVSYEQYF
cdr3_nt: TGTGCCATCAGTGAGTCTTCTGTCTCCTACGAGCAGTACTTC

clone_size: -
d_call: TRBD2
j_call: TRBJ2-1
v_call: TRBV18
cdr3_aa: CASSPQGLAAGNEQFF
cdr3_nt: TGTGCCAGCTCACCACAGGGACTAGCGGCGGGCAATGAGCAGTTCTTC

clone_size: -
d_call: TRBD1
j_call: TRBJ1-4
v_call: TRBV29-1
cdr3_aa: CSAGQGTEKLFF
cdr3_nt: TGCAGCGCAGGACAGGGTACGGAAAAACTGTTTTTT

clone_size: -
d_call: TRBD2
j_call: TRBJ2-5
v_call: TRBV19
cdr3_aa: CASRTSGGQETQYF
cdr3_nt: TGTGCCAGTAGGACTAGCGGGGGCCAAGAGACCCAGTACTTC

clone_size: -
d_call: -
j_call: TRBJ2-7
v_call: TRBV20-1
cdr3_aa: CSASLPGPGEQYF
cdr3_nt: TGCAGTGCTAGTTTGCCAGGTCCAGGGGAGCAGTACTTC

clone_size: -
d_call: -
j_call: TRBJ2-6
v_call: TRBV18
cdr3_aa: CASSPARGSGANVLTF
cdr3_nt: TGTGCCAGCTCTCCGGCCCGGGGCTCTGGGGCCAACGTCCTGACTTTC

clone_size: -
d_call: TRBD2
j_call: TRBJ2-7
v_call: TRBV5-1
cdr3_aa: CASALLAGGPYEQYF
cdr3_nt: TGCGCCAGCGCTCTACTAGCGGGAGGGCCTTACGAGCAGTACTTC

clone_size: -
d_call: TRBD2
j_call: TRBJ2-1
v_call: TRBV18
cdr3_aa: CASSPSATSGSSSSYNEQFF
cdr3_nt: TGTGCCAGCTCACCATCGGCGACTAGCGGGAGTAGCAGCTCCTACAATGAGCAGTTCTTC

clone_size: -
d_call: -
j_call: TRBJ1-1
v_call: TRBV19
cdr3_aa: CASSIVTNTEAFF
cdr3_nt: TGTGCCAGTAGTATCGTGACTAACACTGAAGCTTTCTTT

clone_size: -
d_call: -
j_call: TRBJ2-7
v_call: TRBV14
cdr3_aa: CASSQVGSLYEQYF
cdr3_nt: TGTGCCAGCAGCCAGGTGGGGAGCCTCTACGAGCAGTACTTC

clone_size: -
d_call: -
j_call: TRBJ2-7
v_call: TRBV4-3
cdr3_aa: CASSPETGQSYEQYF
cdr3_nt: TGCGCCAGCAGCCCAGAGACAGGCCAGTCCTACGAGCAGTACTTC

clone_size: -
d_call: -
j_call: TRBJ1-1
v_call: TRBV18
cdr3_aa: CASSSGVNTEAFF
cdr3_nt: TGTGCCAGCTCCTCGGGAGTGAACACTGAAGCTTTCTTT

clone_size: few
d_call: -
j_call: TRBJ1-4
v_call: TRBV2
cdr3_aa: CASSGRVPNEKLFF
cdr3_nt: TGTGCCAGCAGTGGGAGGGTCCCGAATGAAAAACTGTTTTTT

clone_size: -
d_call: TRBD1
j_call: TRBJ2-3
v_call: TRBV5-5
cdr3_aa: CASSRGTGTGTDTQYF
cdr3_nt: TGTGCCAGCAGCCGGGGGACAGGGACGGGCACAGATACGCAGTATTTT

clone_size: -
d_call: TRBD1
j_call: TRBJ2-5
v_call: TRBV7-2
cdr3_aa: CASSSGQGSQTQYF
cdr3_nt: TGTGCCAGCAGCTCCGGACAGGGGAGTCAGACCCAGTACTTC

clone_size: -
d_call: TRBD2
j_call: TRBJ2-1
v_call: TRBV11-2
cdr3_aa: CASSSLAGPQFF
cdr3_nt: TGTGCCAGCAGCTCGCTAGCGGGGCCCCAGTTCTTC

clone_size: -
d_call: TRBD1
j_call: TRBJ1-2
v_call: TRBV5-1
cdr3_aa: CASSPSTGLRGYTF
cdr3_nt: TGCGCCAGCAGCCCTTCGACAGGGTTACGTGGCTACACCTTC

clone_size: -
d_call: -
j_call: TRBJ1-1
v_call: TRBV5-6
cdr3_aa: CASSQGVFVNTEAFF
cdr3_nt: TGTGCCAGCAGCCAAGGGGTTTTCGTGAACACTGAAGCTTTCTTT

clone_size: -
d_call: TRBD2
j_call: TRBJ2-1
v_call: TRBV4-1
cdr3_aa: CASSQVTGTSGHNEQFF
cdr3_nt: TGCGCCAGCAGCCAAGTAACCGGGACTAGCGGCCACAATGAGCAGTTCTTC

clone_size: -
d_call: TRBD2
j_call: TRBJ2-1
v_call: TRBV5-1
cdr3_aa: CASTKTSGAYNEQFF
cdr3_nt: TGCGCCAGCACCAAGACTAGCGGGGCCTACAATGAGCAGTTCTTC

clone_size: -
d_call: -
j_call: TRBJ2-7
v_call: TRBV7-8
cdr3_aa: CASSPGVGTGHYEQYF
cdr3_nt: TGTGCCAGCAGCCCGGGGGTAGGGACGGGTCACTACGAGCAGTACTTC

clone_size: -
d_call: TRBD2
j_call: TRBJ2-3
v_call: TRBV5-1
cdr3_aa: CASSLVLGRELLDTQYF
cdr3_nt: TGCGCCAGCAGCTTGGTCCTAGGGCGGGAGTTGTTAGATACGCAGTATTTT

clone_size: -
d_call: -
j_call: TRBJ2-7
v_call: TRBV7-2
cdr3_aa: CASSRFDYTPAGQYF
cdr3_nt: TGTGCCAGCAGCCGGTTTGACTACACCCCGGCGGGGCAGTACTTC

clone_size: -
d_call: -
j_call: TRBJ2-7
v_call: TRBV18
cdr3_aa: CASSPRDSSSYEQYF
cdr3_nt: TGTGCCAGCTCACCGCGGGACAGCTCTTCCTACGAGCAGTACTTC

clone_size: once
d_call: -
j_call: TRBJ1-2
v_call: TRBV3-1/TRBV3-2
cdr3_aa: CASSQDQGWDYGYTF
cdr3_nt: TGTGCCAGCAGCCAAGATCAGGGATGGGACTATGGCTACACCTTC

clone_size: -
d_call: -
j_call: TRBJ2-7
v_call: TRBV21-1
cdr3_aa: CASSPPGLVYEQYF
cdr3_nt: TGTGCCAGCAGCCCCCCGGGACTAGTCTACGAGCAGTACTTC

clone_size: -
d_call: TRBD1
j_call: TRBJ2-2
v_call: TRBV7-3
cdr3_aa: CASSLDWQGVAGELFF
cdr3_nt: TGTGCCAGCAGCTTAGATTGGCAGGGGGTCGCCGGGGAGCTGTTTTTT

clone_size: -
d_call: -
j_call: TRBJ2-6
v_call: TRBV6-5
cdr3_aa: CASSYFSFSGANVLTF
cdr3_nt: TGTGCCAGCAGTTATTTTTCGTTCTCTGGGGCCAACGTCCTGACTTTC

clone_size: -
d_call: -
j_call: TRBJ2-1
v_call: TRBV24-1
cdr3_aa: CATSEGDGYHNEQFF
cdr3_nt: TGTGCCACCAGTGAGGGAGACGGGTACCACAATGAGCAGTTCTTC

clone_size: -
d_call: -
j_call: TRBJ1-5
v_call: TRBV5-5
cdr3_aa: CASSTSAYQPQHF
cdr3_nt: TGTGCCAGCAGCACTTCCGCCTATCAGCCCCAGCATTTT

clone_size: -
d_call: TRBD2
j_call: TRBJ2-3
v_call: TRBV11-2
cdr3_aa: CASSLVAPGTSGGTDTQYF
cdr3_nt: TGTGCCAGCAGCTTAGTGGCACCCGGGACTAGCGGAGGCACAGATACGCAGTATTTT